The T cell receptor (beta chain) under discussion was sequenced for a study of vaccination effects on CD4 cells after COVID-19. Before sequencing, viral peptide pools were used by the ViraFEST assay to expand antigen-specific CD4+ T cells. Following culture for more than 9 days, CD4+ T cells were isolated. Nucleocapsid antibodies were negative in the vaccine recipients, who had never had SARS-CoV-2 infection. Fresh IL-2-containing medium replaced half the medium on days 3 and 7. Assay used: immunoSEQ multiplex PCR; TCRdb lists only in-frame clones, some missing. The sample records about 22,000 clones, roughly 73% being singletons. The study's findings and limits: Small numbers of convalescent patients limited the study. It also lacked early post-infection timepoints.

Trimming removed 7 bases from V and 13 bases from J, with 14 bases in between. The CDR3 sequence is 12 residues long. This clone was picked up a small number of times. Its antigen remains unidentified. The chain uses TRBV12-3 or TRBV12-4 and TRBJ1-6; D might be TRBD1 (5 bases). This TCR derives from a human donor who received a COVID-19 vaccine. The source material was CD4+ T cells from PBMCs cultured with HCoV-229E spike peptides, sampled before COVID-19 vaccination. CDR3 sequence reads: CASNLGDAPLHF. The CDR3 nucleotides read TGTGCCAGCAACCTAGGGGATGCCCCCCTCCACTTT.